This T cell receptor beta chain is drawn from a study of blood T cell repertoires in COVID-19. The wider study: Acute and convalescent COVID-19 samples came from the United States, Italy and Spain. PBMCs, B-cell-depleted T cells, or T cells were the source of the cDNA or gDNA that made up the material.

In the original processing: Estimation of nucleated cell counts was performed using reference gene primer amplification. The method was immunoSEQ multiplex PCR; TCRdb's version includes in-frame clones alone and lacks a portion of them. D and trimming were read from the DNA, whereas the V and J calls and clone size are those reported in that table. The table includes some 150,000 clones, roughly 85% detected once. The CDR3 loop spans 12 amino acids. The V gene's germline CDR1 is SGHTA and CDR2 FQGNSA. The ends were cut back, 2 bases at V and 5 bases at J, with 5 bases in the middle. This sequence was found in a human donor with acute or convalescent COVID-19. The donor label of this sample is uncertain. Sequencing input: peripheral blood. The chain has TRBV7-2 and TRBJ2-3; D remains ambiguous. The CDR3 nucleotides read TGTGCCAGCAGCTTAACCGGAGATACGCAGTATTTT. Translating gives CASSLTGDTQYF.